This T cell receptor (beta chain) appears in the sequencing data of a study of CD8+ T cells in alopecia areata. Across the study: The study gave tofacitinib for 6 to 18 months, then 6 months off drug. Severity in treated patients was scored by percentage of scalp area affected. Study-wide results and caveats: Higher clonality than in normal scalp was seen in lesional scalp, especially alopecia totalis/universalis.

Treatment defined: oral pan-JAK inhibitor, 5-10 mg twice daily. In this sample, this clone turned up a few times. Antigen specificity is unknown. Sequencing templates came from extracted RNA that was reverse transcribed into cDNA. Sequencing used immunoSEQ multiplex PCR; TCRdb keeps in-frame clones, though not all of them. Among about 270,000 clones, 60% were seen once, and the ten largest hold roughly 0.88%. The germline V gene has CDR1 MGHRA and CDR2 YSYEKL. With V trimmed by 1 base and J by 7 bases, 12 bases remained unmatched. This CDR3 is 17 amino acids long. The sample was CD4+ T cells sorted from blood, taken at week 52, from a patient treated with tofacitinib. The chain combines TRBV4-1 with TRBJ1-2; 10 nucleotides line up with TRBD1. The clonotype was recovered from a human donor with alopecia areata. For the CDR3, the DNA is TGCGCCAGCAGCCAAGCTTCTCGACAGGGGGCGCGGAGTGGCTACACCTTC. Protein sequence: CASSQASRQGARSGYTF.